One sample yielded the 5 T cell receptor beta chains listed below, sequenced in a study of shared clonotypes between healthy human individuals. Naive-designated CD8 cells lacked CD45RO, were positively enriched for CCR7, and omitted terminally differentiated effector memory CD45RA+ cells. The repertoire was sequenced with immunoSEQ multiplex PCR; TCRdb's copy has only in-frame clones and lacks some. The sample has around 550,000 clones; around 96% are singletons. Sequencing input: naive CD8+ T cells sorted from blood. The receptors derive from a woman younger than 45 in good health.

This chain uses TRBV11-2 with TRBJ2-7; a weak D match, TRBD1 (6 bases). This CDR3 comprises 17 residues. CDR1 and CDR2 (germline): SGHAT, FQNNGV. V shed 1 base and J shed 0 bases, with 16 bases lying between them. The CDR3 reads CASSLARGQPSSYEQYF. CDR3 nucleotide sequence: TGTGCCAGCAGCTTAGCCCGAGGACAGCCGAGCTCCTACGAGCAGTACTTC.

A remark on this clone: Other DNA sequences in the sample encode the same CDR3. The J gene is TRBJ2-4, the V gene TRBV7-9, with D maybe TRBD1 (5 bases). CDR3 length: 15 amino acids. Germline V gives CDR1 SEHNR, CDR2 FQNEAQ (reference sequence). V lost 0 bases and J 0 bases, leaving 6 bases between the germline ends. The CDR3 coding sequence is TGTGCCAGCAGCTTAGCGCAGGGAGCCAAAAACATTCAGTACTTC. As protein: CASSLAQGAKNIQYF.

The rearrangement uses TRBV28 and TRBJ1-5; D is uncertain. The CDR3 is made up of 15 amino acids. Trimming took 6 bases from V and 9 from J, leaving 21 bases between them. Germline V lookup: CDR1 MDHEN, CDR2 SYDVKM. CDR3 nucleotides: TGTGCCAGCAGCGCAACTGGACGGCGTATGGGGCCCCAGCATTTT. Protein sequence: CASSATGRRMGPQHF. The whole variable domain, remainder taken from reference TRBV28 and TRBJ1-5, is DVKVTQSSRYLVKRTGEKVFLECVQDMDHENMFWYRQDPGLGLRLIYFSYDVKMKEKGDIPEGYSVSREKKERFSLILESASTNQTSMYLCASSATGRRMGPQHFGDGTRLSIL.

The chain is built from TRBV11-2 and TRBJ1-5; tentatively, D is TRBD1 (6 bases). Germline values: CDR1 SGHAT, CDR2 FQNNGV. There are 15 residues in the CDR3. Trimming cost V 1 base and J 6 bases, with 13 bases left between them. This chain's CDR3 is CASSLGRGGGQPQHF. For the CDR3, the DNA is TGTGCCAGCAGCTTAGGGCGAGGGGGAGGTCAGCCCCAGCATTTT. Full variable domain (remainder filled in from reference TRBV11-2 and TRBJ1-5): EAGVAQSPRYKIIEKRQSVAFWCNPISGHATLYWYQQILGQGPKLLIQFQNNGVVDDSQLPKDRFSAERLKGVDSTLKIQPAKLEDSAVYLCASSLGRGGGQPQHFGDGTRLSIL.

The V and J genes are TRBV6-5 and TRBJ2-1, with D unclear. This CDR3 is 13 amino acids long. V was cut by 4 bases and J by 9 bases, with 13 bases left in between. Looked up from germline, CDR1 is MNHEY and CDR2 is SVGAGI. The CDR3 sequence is CASSSQRVSEQFF. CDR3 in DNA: TGTGCCAGCAGTTCCCAAAGGGTTAGTGAGCAGTTCTTC.